A selection of T cell receptor beta chains follows, all from one sample in a study of blood T cell repertoires in COVID-19. Clones were read by immunoSEQ multiplex PCR, and TCRdb kept only the in-frame ones, dropping some. The sample lists hundreds of thousands of clones, 87% occurring once. The sequenced sample was peripheral blood. These receptors all come from a woman aged 45-59 years who had recovered from COVID-19. Each CDR3 is given with its conserved first and last residue. The D gene is left open where the match is weak. Clone sizes are given selectively: once, few, many, or a class where the clone is expanded.

d_gene: TRBD1; j_gene: TRBJ2-5; abundance: NA; v_gene: TRBV9; CDR3nt: TGTGCCAGCACCCCAGACAGGGGGCACCAAGAGACCCAGTACTTC; CDR3aa: CASTPDRGHQETQYF
d_gene: NA; j_gene: TRBJ1-5; abundance: NA; v_gene: TRBV12-2; CDR3nt: TGTGCAAGTCGCTTTTTTATCGGGGGTTCGGGTCAGCCCCAGCATTTT; CDR3aa: CASRFFIGGSGQPQHF
d_gene: NA; j_gene: TRBJ2-7; abundance: once; v_gene: TRBV10-3; CDR3nt: TGTGCCATCAGGGGGTCGGGGGGCGGTTACGAGCAGTACTTC; CDR3aa: CAIRGSGGGYEQYF
d_gene: TRBD1; j_gene: TRBJ1-2; abundance: NA; v_gene: TRBV23-1; CDR3nt: TGCGCCAGCAGTCAATCGGAGTGGGACAGGAGGATCTATGGCTACACCTTC; CDR3aa: CASSQSEWDRRIYGYTF
d_gene: TRBD1; j_gene: TRBJ2-1; abundance: NA; v_gene: TRBV5-1; CDR3nt: TGCGCCAGCAGCTTGTCGCCACAACAGGGGAGAAACAACAATGAGCAGTTCTTC; CDR3aa: CASSLSPQQGRNNNEQFF
d_gene: NA; j_gene: TRBJ2-1; abundance: NA; v_gene: TRBV5-1; CDR3nt: TGCGCCAGCAGCTTGGTCTCTCAGGGTTCCTACAATGAGCAGTTCTTC; CDR3aa: CASSLVSQGSYNEQFF
d_gene: NA; j_gene: TRBJ1-4; abundance: NA; v_gene: TRBV12-5; CDR3nt: TGTGCTAGTGGTTTGATCTCCAGGGGCTCTGAAAAACTGTTTTTT; CDR3aa: CASGLISRGSEKLFF
d_gene: TRBD1; j_gene: TRBJ1-6; abundance: NA; v_gene: TRBV6-5; CDR3nt: TGTGCCAGCCGGCCGGGACAGGGGGATTCACCCCTCCACTTT; CDR3aa: CASRPGQGDSPLHF
d_gene: TRBD1; j_gene: TRBJ1-2; abundance: NA; v_gene: TRBV9; CDR3nt: TGTGCCAGCAGCGCCGGACAGGGCGTACTTCCCTATGGCTACACCTTC; CDR3aa: CASSAGQGVLPYGYTF
d_gene: NA; j_gene: TRBJ1-6; abundance: NA; v_gene: TRBV9; CDR3nt: TGTGCCAGCAGCGTGGGGGCTTCACCCCTCCACTTT; CDR3aa: CASSVGASPLHF
d_gene: TRBD1; j_gene: TRBJ1-5; abundance: few; v_gene: TRBV5-1; CDR3nt: TGCGCCAGCAGCTTGGGACAGGGGGATCAGCCCCAGCATTTT; CDR3aa: CASSLGQGDQPQHF
d_gene: NA; j_gene: TRBJ2-1; abundance: NA; v_gene: TRBV5-7; CDR3nt: TGTGCCAGCAGCTTGGGACTGCCTGTCAATGAGCAGTTCTTC; CDR3aa: CASSLGLPVNEQFF
d_gene: TRBD1; j_gene: TRBJ2-6; abundance: NA; v_gene: TRBV11-2; CDR3nt: TGTGCCAGCAGCCCCGGACCCAGGGGGTACTACTCTGGGGCCAACGTCCTGACTTTC; CDR3aa: CASSPGPRGYYSGANVLTF
d_gene: TRBD1; j_gene: TRBJ2-7; abundance: NA; v_gene: TRBV5-4; CDR3nt: TGTGCCAGCAGCACCCCGGGGAGAACAGGGGGCGAGCAGTACTTC; CDR3aa: CASSTPGRTGGEQYF
d_gene: TRBD2; j_gene: TRBJ2-3; abundance: NA; v_gene: TRBV3-1/TRBV3-2; CDR3nt: TGTGCCAGCAGCCTCCCCCGGGAACTAGCGGGGGGCGGACGCACAGATACGCAGTATTTT; CDR3aa: CASSLPRELAGGGRTDTQYF
d_gene: NA; j_gene: TRBJ1-5; abundance: NA; v_gene: TRBV2; CDR3nt: TGTGCCAGCAGTTACGACACAGGGATCTCTTTT; CDR3aa: CASSYDTGISF
d_gene: TRBD1; j_gene: TRBJ2-3; abundance: NA; v_gene: TRBV7-2; CDR3nt: TGTGCCAGCAGATCGGGACAGGGAGGCACAGATACGCAGTATTTT; CDR3aa: CASRSGQGGTDTQYF
d_gene: TRBD1; j_gene: TRBJ1-2; abundance: once; v_gene: TRBV6-5; CDR3nt: TGTGCCAGCAGTTATGGGGGCCAGGGGGCCTTGGGCTACACCTTC; CDR3aa: CASSYGGQGALGYTF
d_gene: TRBD1; j_gene: TRBJ1-1; abundance: NA; v_gene: TRBV12-5; CDR3nt: TGTGCTAGTGGTTTTATTGGGACAGGGGGCAAAGACACTGAAGCTTTCTTT; CDR3aa: CASGFIGTGGKDTEAFF
d_gene: TRBD1; j_gene: TRBJ1-1; abundance: NA; v_gene: TRBV7-6; CDR3nt: TGTGCCAGCAGCTTAGGCGGACAGGGGGCACAAACTGAAGCTTTCTTT; CDR3aa: CASSLGGQGAQTEAFF
d_gene: TRBD1; j_gene: TRBJ2-5; abundance: NA; v_gene: TRBV9; CDR3nt: TGTGCCAGCAGCGCCCCGGGACAGGGCGAGACCCAGTACTTC; CDR3aa: CASSAPGQGETQYF
d_gene: TRBD1; j_gene: TRBJ2-1; abundance: NA; v_gene: TRBV6-6; CDR3nt: TGTGCCAGCAGGCCCGGGACAGGGGGCCTTTACAATGAGCAGTTCTTC; CDR3aa: CASRPGTGGLYNEQFF